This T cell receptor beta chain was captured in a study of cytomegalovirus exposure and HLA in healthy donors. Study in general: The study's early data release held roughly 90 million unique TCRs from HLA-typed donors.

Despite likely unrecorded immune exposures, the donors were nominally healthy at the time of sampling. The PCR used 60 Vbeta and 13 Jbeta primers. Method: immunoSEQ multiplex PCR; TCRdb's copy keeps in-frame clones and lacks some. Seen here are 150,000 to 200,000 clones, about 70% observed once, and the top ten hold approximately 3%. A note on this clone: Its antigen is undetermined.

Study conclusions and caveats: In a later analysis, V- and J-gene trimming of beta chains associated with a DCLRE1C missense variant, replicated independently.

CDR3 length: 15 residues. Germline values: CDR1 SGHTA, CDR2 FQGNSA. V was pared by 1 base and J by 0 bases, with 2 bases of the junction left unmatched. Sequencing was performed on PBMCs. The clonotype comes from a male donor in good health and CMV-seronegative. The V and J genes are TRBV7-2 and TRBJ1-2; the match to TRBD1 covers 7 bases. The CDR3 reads CASSLEGQPNYGYTF. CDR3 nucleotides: TGTGCCAGCAGCTTAGAGGGACAGCCTAACTATGGCTACACCTTC.